This record covers a single T cell receptor beta chain. Its antigen is not known. From germline, CDR1 is SGHNT and CDR2 YYREEE (reference sequence). With V trimmed by 1 base and J by 4 bases, 6 bases remained unmatched. The CDR3 is 15 residues long. The data are from a study of T cells in localized non-small cell lung cancer. Findings and caveats of the study: Among the tissues sampled, uninvolved adjacent lung had the highest T cell clonality, above tumor.

TCRdb keeps only in-frame clones here, not all; method: immunoSEQ multiplex PCR. The sample lists about 21,000 clones, approximately 81% occurring once. The sequences come from PBMCs, collected before any cancer treatment. The origin of this receptor is a woman between 40 and 69 years old with stage II squamous cell lung carcinoma. The chain combines TRBV5-4 with TRBJ2-5, with 8 positions matching TRBD2. This CDR3 is CASSLTGGPGETQYF. The DNA of the CDR3 is TGTGCCAGCAGCTTGACGGGAGGGCCCGGAGAGACCCAGTACTTC.